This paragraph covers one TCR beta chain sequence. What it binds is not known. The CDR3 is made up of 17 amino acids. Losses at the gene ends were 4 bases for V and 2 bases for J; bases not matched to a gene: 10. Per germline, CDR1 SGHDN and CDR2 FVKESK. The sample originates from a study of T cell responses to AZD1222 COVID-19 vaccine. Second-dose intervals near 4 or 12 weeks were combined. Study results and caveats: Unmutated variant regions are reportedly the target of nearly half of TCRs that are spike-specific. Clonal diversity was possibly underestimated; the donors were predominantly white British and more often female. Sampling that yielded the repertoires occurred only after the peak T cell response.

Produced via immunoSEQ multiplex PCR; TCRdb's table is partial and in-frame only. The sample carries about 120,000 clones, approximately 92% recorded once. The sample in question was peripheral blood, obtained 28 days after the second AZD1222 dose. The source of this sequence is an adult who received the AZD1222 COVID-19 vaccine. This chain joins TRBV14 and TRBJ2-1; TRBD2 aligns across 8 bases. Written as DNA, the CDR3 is TGTGCCAGCAGCCCCGCAGCGGGACTAGGGGCCTACAATGAGCAGTTCTTC. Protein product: CASSPAAGLGAYNEQFF.